This T cell receptor (beta chain) was retrieved from a study of Ad26.COV2.S vaccination and SARS-CoV-2 variants. About the research overall: This donor came from the COV1001 trial of Ad26.COV2.S.

V lost 4 bases to trimming and J lost 1 base; unmatched junction nucleotides: 4. In germline, CDR1 is LGHNA, CDR2 YSLEER. This CDR3 contains 14 residues. Treatment of the sample: around 19 received Ad26.COV2.S at low or high dose, single or two shots; several received placebo; per-sample allocation not given. Collection of the samples took place on day 63 after the first injection of vaccine or placebo. Overall study results and limits: Substantial response breadth was reportedly seen for spike-specific CD8+ and CD4+ T cells after vaccination.

The data were produced by immunoSEQ multiplex PCR, yet TCRdb's version contains in-frame clones alone and is incomplete. Found here are roughly 500,000 clones, about 91% of them singletons; the top ten hold about 2.7%. Worth noting for this clone: Its antigen is undetermined.

The sequences come from peripheral blood, collected in a trial of Ad26.COV2.S vaccine versus placebo. The receptor was isolated from a person between 18 and 60 years old who received the Ad26.COV2.S COVID-19 vaccine or a placebo. The genes are TRBV4-3 and TRBJ2-7, with 7 bases fitting TRBD1. CDR3 sequence reads: CASSRRTGSYEQYF. The CDR3 bases are TGCGCCAGCAGCCGTCGGACAGGTTCCTACGAGCAGTACTTC.